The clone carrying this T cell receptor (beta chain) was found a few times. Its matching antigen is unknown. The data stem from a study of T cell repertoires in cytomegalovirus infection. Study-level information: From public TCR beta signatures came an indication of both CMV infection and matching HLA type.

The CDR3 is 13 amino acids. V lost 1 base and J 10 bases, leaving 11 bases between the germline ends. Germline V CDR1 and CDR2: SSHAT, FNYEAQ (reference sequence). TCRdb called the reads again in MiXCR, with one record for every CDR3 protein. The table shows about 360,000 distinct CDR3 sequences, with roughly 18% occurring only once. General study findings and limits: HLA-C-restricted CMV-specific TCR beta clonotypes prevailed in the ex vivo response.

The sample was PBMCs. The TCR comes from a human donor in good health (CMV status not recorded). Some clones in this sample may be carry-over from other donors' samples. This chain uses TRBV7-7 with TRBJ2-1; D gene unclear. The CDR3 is CASSLESGEEQFF. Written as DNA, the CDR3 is TGTGCCAGCAGCTTAGAGTCGGGTGAAGAGCAGTTCTTC.